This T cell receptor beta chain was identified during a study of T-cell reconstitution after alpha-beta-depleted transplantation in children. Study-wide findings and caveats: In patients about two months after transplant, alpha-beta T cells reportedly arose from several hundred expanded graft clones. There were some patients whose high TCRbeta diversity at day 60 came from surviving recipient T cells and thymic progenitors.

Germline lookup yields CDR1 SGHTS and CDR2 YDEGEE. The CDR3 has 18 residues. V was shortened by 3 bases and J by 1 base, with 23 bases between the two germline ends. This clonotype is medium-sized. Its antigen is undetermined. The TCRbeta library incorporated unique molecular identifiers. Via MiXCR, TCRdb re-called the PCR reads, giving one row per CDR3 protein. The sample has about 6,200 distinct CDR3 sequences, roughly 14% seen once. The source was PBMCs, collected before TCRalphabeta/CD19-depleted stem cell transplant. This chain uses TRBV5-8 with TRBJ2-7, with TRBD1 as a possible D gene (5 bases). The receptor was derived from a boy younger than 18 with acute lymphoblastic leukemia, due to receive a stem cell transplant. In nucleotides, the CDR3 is TGTGCCAGCAGCTCTTACCAGGGTCCGGTGGATTATTCCTACGAGCAGTACTTC. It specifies CASSSYQGPVDYSYEQYF.